This TCR beta chain is from a study of blood T cells in healthy people across ages. Study-wide context: Per two T cells, about one barcoded beta molecule was captured through template switching.

Next came a second PCR, run for about 7 to 12 cycles, which used a sample-barcoded 5' primer along with a J-beta primer mix. Each of the cDNA molecules was tagged by a template-switch adaptor with 12 random nucleotides. TCRdb re-derived calls from the 5' RACE reads in MiXCR, one entry per CDR3 protein. The sample includes 650,000 or so distinct CDR3 sequences, around 50% of them seen just once. The ends lost 5 bases at V and 1 base at J; junction bases unmatched: 4. This CDR3 contains 14 residues. Germline V gene data show CDR1 as SEHNR and CDR2 as FQNEAQ (reference sequence). Each sample gave at least 7 million isolated PBMCs.

The TCR comes from a woman older than 75 in good health. The chain employs TRBV7-9 and TRBJ1-1, with 7 bases that match TRBD1. Specimen: blood. In DNA form, the CDR3 reads TGTGCCAGCAGCACCCGACAGGGGAACACTGAAGCTTTCTTT. Protein product: CASSTRQGNTEAFF.